This TCR beta chain was retrieved from a study of blood T cells in healthy people across ages. Primers used in a second PCR of about 7 to 12 cycles were a sample-barcoded 5' primer and a J-beta primer mix. One entry per CDR3 protein results from TCRdb running MiXCR on the 5' RACE reads. This table holds about 760,000 distinct CDR3 sequences, just under 25% found once. V lost 5 bases and J 8 bases, leaving 8 bases between the germline ends. CDR1 is SGHTA and CDR2 is FQGNSA in the germline V gene. This CDR3 contains 11 residues. These same data were also listed under a study on T cells of mothers and their children. That source adds: Second-PCR amplification with M1S added sample barcodes and 2-4 random nucleotides.

V and J are TRBV7-2 and TRBJ2-3; perhaps TRBD1 as D (6 bases). The sequenced sample was blood. The receptor was derived from a boy between 10 and 17 years old in good health. CDR3 sequence (DNA): TGTGCCAGCAGCGCACAGGGTACGCAGTATTTT. This encodes CASSAQGTQYF.